Presented here are 27 T cell receptor beta chains from one specimen sequenced in a study of ipilimumab plus nivolumab after autologous stem cell transplantation. Measured with immunoSEQ multiplex PCR; TCRdb has only the in-frame clones, and not every one. The data hold 20,000 to 25,000 clones, with around 74% observed a single time. The source material was PBMCs, sampled in a trial of ipilimumab plus nivolumab as post-transplant consolidation. The receptors derive from a male donor with diffuse large B-cell lymphoma.

The chain couples TRBV5-1 to TRBJ2-2, with no clear D. Trimming took 0 bases from V and 6 from J, leaving 6 bases between them. The length of the CDR3 is 13 residues. Germline V gene sequence: CDR1 SGHRS, CDR2 YFSETQ. This chain's CDR3 is CASSLDGSGELFF. CDR3 DNA sequence: TGCGCCAGCAGCTTGGACGGTTCCGGGGAGCTGTTTTTT.

The chain links TRBV7-2 to TRBJ2-5, with D perhaps matching TRBD1 (5 bases). Per the germline V gene, CDR1 is SGHTA and CDR2 is FQGNSA. Between the trimmed V and J ends, which lost 5 bases and 7 bases, there was a span of 17 bases. The CDR3 length is 14 residues. CDR3 DNA sequence: TGTGCCAGCAGCCGTAGGGGTGGGGATGCGACCCAGTACTTC. Amino acid sequence: CASSRRGGDATQYF. Full variable domain (missing parts from reference TRBV7-2 and TRBJ2-5): GAGVSQSPSNKVTEKGKDVELRCDPISGHTALYWYRQSLGQGLEFLIYFQGNSAPDKSGLPSDRFSAERTGGSVSTLTIQRTQQEDSAVYLCASSRRGGDATQYFGPGTRLLVL.

V gene TRBV29-1 combines with J gene TRBJ1-3; 8 bases agree with TRBD1. The CDR3 contains 12 residues. The germline gives CDR1 SQVTM, CDR2 ANQGSEA. As DNA, the CDR3 is TGCAGGACAGGGGCATGGGGAAACACCATATATTTT. Amino acids: CRTGAWGNTIYF.

This clone was seen more than once but under ten times. J is TRBJ2-5 and V is TRBV9, with 7 nucleotides matching TRBD2. The CDR3 length is 15 residues. Losses at the gene ends were 0 bases for V and 4 bases for J; bases not matched to a gene: 6. Germline V gives CDR1 SGDLS, CDR2 YYNGEE. CDR3 sequence: CASSVGGGALETQYF. The CDR3 DNA follows: TGTGCCAGCAGCGTAGGGGGGGGTGCCCTAGAGACCCAGTACTTC.

The chain employs TRBV9 and TRBJ2-3; a possible D gene is TRBD2 (6 bases). This CDR3 has 14 residues. CDR1 SGDLS and CDR2 YYNGEE come from the germline V gene. Trimming took 3 bases from V and 4 from J, leaving 12 bases between them. Written as DNA, the CDR3 is TGTGCCAGCAGCGCGACTAGGAAGGCAGATACGCAGTATTTT. Protein: CASSATRKADTQYF.

The J gene is TRBJ1-3, the V gene TRBV19; no clear D. This CDR3 comprises 12 residues. The V end was cut by 9 bases, the J end by 1 base, with 7 bases between. Germline values: CDR1 LNHDA, CDR2 SQIVND (reference sequence). The CDR3 region has the DNA TGTGCCAGCACTAAATCTGGAAACACCATATATTTT. Its translation is CASTKSGNTIYF.

This chain joins TRBV10-2 and TRBJ2-3, with 7 positions matching TRBD2. This CDR3 has 16 residues. The trim removed 5 bases at V and 2 bases at J, leaving 10 bases unmatched. CDR1 WSHSY and CDR2 SAAADI come from the germline V gene. CDR3 region: CASSPGLGRSTDTQYF. The CDR3, as DNA: TGCGCCAGCAGTCCTGGACTAGGCCGATCCACAGATACGCAGTATTTT.

The gene calls are TRBV18 and TRBJ1-4, with no clear D. Germline CDR1 KGHSH, CDR2 LQKENI. The CDR3 sequence is 14 residues long. V shed 0 bases and J shed 0 bases, with 2 bases lying between them. CDR3 residues: CASSPPPTNEKLFF. DNA of the CDR3: TGTGCCAGCTCACCACCACCAACTAATGAAAAACTGTTTTTT.

The rearrangement uses TRBV13 and TRBJ2-7, with 7 bases fitting TRBD2. Germline CDR1 reads PRHDT; CDR2 reads FYEKMQ (reference sequence). The CDR3 is 15 amino acids. V trimming: 5 bases; J trimming: 3 bases; junction bases outside the gene matches: 10. CDR3 residues: CASSLSSGPHYEQYF. CDR3 nucleotides: TGTGCCAGCAGCCTGTCTAGCGGACCTCACTACGAGCAGTACTTC.

CDR3 sequence: CASSLVGANQPQHF. The DNA for the CDR3 is TGTGCCAGCAGCTTGGTAGGGGCTAATCAGCCCCAGCATTTT. The chain combines TRBV7-9 with TRBJ1-5, with D tentatively TRBD1 (5 bases). The CDR3 sequence is 14 residues long. V lost 3 bases to trimming and J lost 4 bases, with 10 bases between them. In germline, CDR1 is SEHNR, CDR2 FQNEAQ (reference sequence).

This rearrangement joins TRBV11-1 to TRBJ1-2; unclear D gene. Trimming cost V 1 base and J 8 bases, with 5 bases left between them. The CDR3 loop spans 11 amino acids. CDR1 SGHAT and CDR2 FQDESV come from the germline V gene (reference sequence). The CDR3 DNA sequence: TGTGCCAGCAGCTTAGAGGGCGGCTACACCTTC. Protein product: CASSLEGGYTF.

The chain couples TRBV20-1 to TRBJ2-1; D is possibly TRBD2 (5 bases). Trimming stripped 0 bases from V and 10 bases from J, with 7 bases between. CDR3 size: 11 residues. Germline V gene sequence: CDR1 DFQATT, CDR2 SNEGSKA (reference sequence). The CDR3 nucleotides are TGCAGTGCTAGAGATGGGAGAGAGCAGTTCTTC. Amino acid sequence: CSARDGREQFF.

The chain uses TRBV5-1 and TRBJ1-4; D is unresolved. Germline-derived CDR1 and CDR2 are SGHRS and YFSETQ. V was shortened by 1 base and J by 7 bases, with 8 bases between the two germline ends. CDR3 length equals 13 residues. The CDR3 DNA is TGCGCCAGCAGCTTGAATTGGGGTGAAAAACTGTTTTTT. Protein sequence: CASSLNWGEKLFF.

The rearrangement uses TRBV15 and TRBJ2-1; D is perhaps TRBD1 (6 bases). The CDR3 spans 13 residues. Germline V gene lookup returns CDR1 LNHNV and CDR2 YYDKDF (reference sequence). V lost 3 bases and J 6 bases, leaving 9 bases between the germline ends. The CDR3 bases are TGTGCCACCAGCAGGCTGGACAGCAATGAGCAGTTCTTC. This codes for CATSRLDSNEQFF.

V is TRBV4-1 and J is TRBJ2-7; TRBD1 aligns across 8 bases. The V and J ends lost 5 bases and 5 bases, in that order; junction bases with no gene match: 8. Germline V CDR1 and CDR2: MGHRA, YSYEKL. The CDR3 covers 14 residues. This CDR3 is CASSGRQGTDEQYF. The DNA of the CDR3 is TGCGCCAGCAGCGGGCGACAGGGGACGGACGAGCAGTACTTC.

CDR3 nucleotide sequence: TGTGCCAGCAGCCCCCGACCGGGAGCTGGAACCGAGCAGTACTTC. Translated: CASSPRPGAGTEQYF. This chain connects TRBV7-6 to TRBJ2-7; D possibly corresponds to TRBD2 (6 bases). V was pared by 5 bases and J by 6 bases, with 20 bases between. The CDR3 loop spans 15 amino acids. Germline V lookup: CDR1 SGHVS, CDR2 FNYEAQ. Variable domain in full (rest from reference TRBV7-6 and TRBJ2-7): GAGVSQSPRYKVTKRGQDVALRCDPISGHVSLYWYRQALGQGPEFLTYFNYEAQQDKSGLPNDRFSAERPEGSISTLTIQRTEQRDSAMYRCASSPRPGAGTEQYFGPGTRLTVT.

J is TRBJ2-1 and V is TRBV30; either TRBD1 or TRBD2 may supply D (6 bases each). The CDR3 covers 15 residues. Looked up from germline, CDR1 is GTSNPN and CDR2 is SVGIG (reference sequence). Trimming shortened V by 0 bases and J by 0 bases, and 9 bases separated the two germline ends. The CDR3 coding sequence is TGTGCCTGGAGTGTAGGGGGGAGCTCCTACAATGAGCAGTTCTTC. It encodes CAWSVGGSSYNEQFF.

The rearrangement links TRBV28 to TRBJ1-1, with 7 bases fitting TRBD1. Germline V gene lookup returns CDR1 MDHEN and CDR2 SYDVKM. The CDR3 totals 15 residues. V lost 6 bases and J lost 3; bases outside the gene matches: 10. DNA for the CDR3: TGTGCCAGCAGAGAAGACAGGGTTGGGGACACTGAAGCTTTCTTT. As protein: CASREDRVGDTEAFF.

Written as DNA, the CDR3 is TGTGCCAGCTCCGTAGCGGGGGTGAACACCGGGGAGCTGTTTTTT. Amino acids: CASSVAGVNTGELFF. The chain combines TRBV19 with TRBJ2-2; 9 bases map to TRBD2. Germline CDR1 LNHDA, CDR2 SQIVND (reference sequence). Trimming cost V 9 bases and J 1 base; bases outside gene matches: 6. The length of the CDR3 is 15 residues.

The chain couples TRBV11-3 to TRBJ1-3; no reliable D call. Trimming cost V 4 bases and J 5 bases, with 15 bases left between them. The CDR3 contains 15 residues. Germline V gene lookup returns CDR1 SGHNT and CDR2 YENEEA. The CDR3 here is CASSSISDHRNTIYF. DNA for the CDR3: TGTGCCAGCAGCTCTATCTCGGACCACCGAAACACCATATATTTT.

In its sample, this clone was seen once. The J gene is TRBJ2-2, the V gene TRBV9; 9 nucleotides line up with TRBD2. The CDR3 totals 19 residues. Germline CDR1 SGDLS, CDR2 YYNGEE. With V trimmed by 0 bases and J by 3 bases, 12 bases remained unmatched. CDR3 in amino acids: CASSVGASGKKGDTGELFF. The CDR3 coding sequence is TGTGCCAGCAGCGTAGGGGCTAGCGGGAAAAAGGGAGACACCGGGGAGCTGTTTTTT.

This clone was observed a few times. The rearrangement joins TRBV7-6 to TRBJ1-4; 7 bases map to TRBD1. In germline, CDR1 is SGHVS, CDR2 FNYEAQ. Trimming cost V 2 bases and J 7 bases; bases outside gene matches: 10. CDR3 length: 16 amino acids. In nucleotides, the CDR3 is TGTGCCAGCAGCTTAAGGGGGGGGACAGTGAGTGAAAAACTGTTTTTT. It is translated as CASSLRGGTVSEKLFF. Drawing the rest from reference TRBV7-6 and TRBJ1-4, the complete variable domain is GAGVSQSPRYKVTKRGQDVALRCDPISGHVSLYWYRQALGQGPEFLTYFNYEAQQDKSGLPNDRFSAERPEGSISTLTIQRTEQRDSAMYRCASSLRGGTVSEKLFFGSGTQLSVL.

This sequence joins TRBV4-1 and TRBJ1-1; tentatively, D is TRBD1 (5 bases). Germline V gives CDR1 MGHRA, CDR2 YSYEKL. The V end lost 4 bases, the J end lost 8 bases, and 17 bases lay between the germline ends. The CDR3 length is 14 residues. Written as DNA, the CDR3 is TGCGCCAGCAGCCTCTCTTCCGGGACGGTAGAAGCTTTCTTT. Translation gives CASSLSSGTVEAFF.

The V and J genes are TRBV15 and TRBJ2-7; possibly TRBD1 for D (5 bases). The CDR3 contains 14 residues. V was pared by 8 bases and J by 0 bases, with 14 bases between. CDR1 is LNHNV and CDR2 is YYDKDF in the germline V gene (reference sequence). The CDR3 region is CATGLGLSSYEQYF. CDR3 sequence (DNA): TGTGCCACCGGCTTGGGGCTTTCCTCCTACGAGCAGTACTTC. Filled out from reference TRBV15 and TRBJ2-7, the complete variable domain reads DAMVIQNPRYQVTQFGKPVTLSCSQTLNHNVMYWYQQKSSQAPKLLFHYYDKDFNNEADTPDNFQSRRPNTSFCFLDIRSPGLGDTAMYLCATGLGLSSYEQYFGPGTRLTVT.

This clone was counted once. The J gene is TRBJ2-7, the V gene TRBV11-2, with D perhaps given as TRBD1 or TRBD2 (5 bases each). V dropped 3 bases and J dropped 0 bases, with 15 bases sitting between them. The CDR3 has 16 residues. Germline V gene data show CDR1 as SGHAT and CDR2 as FQNNGV. CDR3 in amino acids: CASSFGTSGSSYEQYF. The CDR3, as DNA: TGTGCCAGCAGCTTCGGGACGTCCGGTAGCTCCTACGAGCAGTACTTC. The whole variable domain, remainder taken from reference TRBV11-2 and TRBJ2-7, is EAGVAQSPRYKIIEKRQSVAFWCNPISGHATLYWYQQILGQGPKLLIQFQNNGVVDDSQLPKDRFSAERLKGVDSTLKIQPAKLEDSAVYLCASSFGTSGSSYEQYFGPGTRLTVT.

The chain is built from TRBV5-5 and TRBJ1-1; D is unresolved. Germline CDR1 SGHKS, CDR2 YYEKEE (reference sequence). V was pared by 0 bases and J by 1 base, with 4 bases between. The CDR3 runs to 13 residues. The CDR3 is CASSLGRNTEAFF. The CDR3 DNA reads TGTGCCAGCAGCTTGGGCAGGAACACTGAAGCTTTCTTT. Together with reference TRBV5-5 and TRBJ1-1, the CDR3 gives the full variable domain: DAGVTQSPTHLIKTRGQQVTLRCSPISGHKSVSWYQQVLGQGPQFIFQYYEKEERGRGNFPDRFSARQFPNYSSELNVNALLLGDSALYLCASSLGRNTEAFFGQGTRLTVV.

This rearrangement joins TRBV19 to TRBJ1-1, with D perhaps TRBD1 (5 bases). The CDR3 runs to 12 residues. V was cut by 5 bases and J by 5 bases, with 9 bases left in between. The germline V gene encodes CDR1 LNHDA and CDR2 SQIVND (reference sequence). The CDR3 coding sequence is TGTGCCAGTAGTGAACGACAGACTGAAGCTTTCTTT. Protein sequence: CASSERQTEAFF.